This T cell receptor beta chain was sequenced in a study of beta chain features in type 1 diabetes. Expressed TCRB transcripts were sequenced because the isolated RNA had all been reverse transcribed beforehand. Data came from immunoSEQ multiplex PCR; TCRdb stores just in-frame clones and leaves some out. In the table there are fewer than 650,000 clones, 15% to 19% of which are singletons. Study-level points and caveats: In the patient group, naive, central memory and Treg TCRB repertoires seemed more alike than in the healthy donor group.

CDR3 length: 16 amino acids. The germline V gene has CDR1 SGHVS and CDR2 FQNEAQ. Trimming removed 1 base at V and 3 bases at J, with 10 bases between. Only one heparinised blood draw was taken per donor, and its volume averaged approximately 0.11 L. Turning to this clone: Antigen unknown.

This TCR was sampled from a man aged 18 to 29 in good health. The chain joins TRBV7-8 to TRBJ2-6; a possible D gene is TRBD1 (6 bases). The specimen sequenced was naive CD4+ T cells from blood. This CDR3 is CASSLGGLFGANVLTF. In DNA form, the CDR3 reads TGTGCCAGCAGCTTAGGGGGGCTGTTTGGGGCCAACGTCCTGACTTTC.